This T cell receptor beta chain was documented in a study of control samples from healthy donors and cancer patients. Measured with immunoSEQ multiplex PCR; TCRdb has only the in-frame clones, and not every one. The sample includes under 110,000 clones, 80% to 90% of them seen just once. The CDR3 consists of 12 residues. The germline V gene has CDR1 SGHRS and CDR2 YFSETQ. V lost 4 bases, J lost 14 bases, and 7 bases stayed unmatched. This receptor was taken from a man aged 30 to 45 in good health. The material sequenced was blood. The V call is TRBV5-1, the J call TRBJ1-3; 9 bases fit TRBD1. Written as DNA, the CDR3 is TGCGCCAGCAGCCCGGCCGGGACAGGGCTATATTTT. The encoded protein is CASSPAGTGLYF. Full variable domain (remainder filled in from reference TRBV5-1 and TRBJ1-3): KAGVTQTPRYLIKTRGQQVTLSCSPISGHRSVSWYQQTPGQGLQFLFEYFSETQRNKGNFPGRFSGRQFSNSRSEMNVSTLELGDSALYLCASSPAGTGLYFGEGSWLTVV.